This T cell receptor (beta chain) was captured in a study of blood T cell repertoires in COVID-19. There are 15 residues in the CDR3. J gave up 10 bases and V 0 bases, and 8 bases lay outside the gene matches. The germline gives CDR1 MNHEY, CDR2 SVGAGI. This clone is judged large (0.1 to 1%). Sequencing used immunoSEQ multiplex PCR; TCRdb keeps in-frame clones, though not all of them. The data contain 80,000 to 100,000 clones, roughly 87% of them seen just once; the ten biggest clones take up 4.5%. This chain uses TRBV6-5 with TRBJ1-4; 7 nucleotides align to TRBD1. Sequences were obtained from peripheral blood. The source of this sequence is a man in his sixties or seventies with acute or convalescent COVID-19. The CDR3 bases are TGTGCCAGCAGTTACTCGACAGGGACTCTCGGAAAACTGTTTTTT. Its translation is CASSYSTGTLGKLFF.